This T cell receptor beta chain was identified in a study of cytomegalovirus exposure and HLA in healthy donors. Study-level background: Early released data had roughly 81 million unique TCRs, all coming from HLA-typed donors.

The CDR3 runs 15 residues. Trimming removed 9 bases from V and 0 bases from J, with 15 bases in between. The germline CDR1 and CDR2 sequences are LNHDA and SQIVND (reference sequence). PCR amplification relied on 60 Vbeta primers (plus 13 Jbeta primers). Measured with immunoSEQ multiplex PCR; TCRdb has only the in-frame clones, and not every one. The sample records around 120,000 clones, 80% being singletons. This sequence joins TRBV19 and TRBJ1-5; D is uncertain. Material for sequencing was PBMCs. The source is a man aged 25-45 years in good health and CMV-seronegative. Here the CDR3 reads CASGLRGDSNQPQHF. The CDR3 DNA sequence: TGTGCCAGCGGTTTAAGAGGCGATAGCAATCAGCCCCAGCATTTT. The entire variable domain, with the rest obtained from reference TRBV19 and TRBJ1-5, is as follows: DGGITQSPKYLFRKEGQNVTLSCEQNLNHDAMYWYRQDPGQGLRLIYYSQIVNDFQKGDIAEGYSVSREKKESFPLTVTSAQKNPTAFYLCASGLRGDSNQPQHFGDGTRLSIL.